Listed here are 15 T cell receptor beta chains from one sample, sequenced in a study of shared clonotypes between healthy human individuals. The repertoire was sequenced with immunoSEQ multiplex PCR; TCRdb's copy has only in-frame clones and lacks some. The sample yields some 2.1 million clones, approximately 95% seen once. Sequencing was performed on naive CD4+ T cells sorted from blood. Subset reported: CD45RA+ positively selected. These receptor sequences come from a man between 18 and 29 years old in good health.

As for this clone: At the DNA level, this CDR3 is encoded by other sequences in the same sample as well. This chain links TRBV2 with TRBJ2-5; D assignment may be TRBD1 or TRBD2 (5 bases each). Trimming left V 6 bases short and J 2 bases short, with 10 bases between. Germline CDR1 is SNHLY and CDR2 is FYNNEI. The CDR3 consists of 13 residues. Here the CDR3 DNA reads TGTGCCAGCAGAAGGGACGGACAAGAGACCCAGTACTTC. This codes for CASRRDGQETQYF.

A note on this clone: This sample also contains other DNA sequences that code for the same CDR3. This rearrangement joins TRBV2 to TRBJ2-2; 8 nucleotides match TRBD1. V lost 4 bases to trimming and J lost 4 bases; unmatched junction nucleotides: 2. Germline values: CDR1 SNHLY, CDR2 FYNNEI. The CDR3 sequence is 14 residues long. CDR3: CASSGQGTTGELFF. CDR3 nucleotide sequence: TGTGCCAGCAGTGGACAGGGGACCACCGGGGAGCTGTTTTTT. The variable domain in full, with the rest retrieved from reference TRBV2 and TRBJ2-2, is EPEVTQTPSHQVTQMGQEVILRCVPISNHLYFYWYRQILGQKVEFLVSFYNNEISEKSEIFDDQFSVERPDGSNFTLKIRSTKLEDSAMYFCASSGQGTTGELFFGEGSRLTVL.

The rearrangement uses TRBV6-5 and TRBJ1-1; D is ambiguous. V was clipped by 7 bases and J by 1 base, with 13 bases between them. This CDR3 is 14 amino acids long. CDR1 is MNHEY and CDR2 is SVGAGI in the germline V gene. This CDR3 reads CASTENKGNTEAFF. The CDR3 coding sequence is TGTGCCAGCACCGAAAATAAAGGGAACACTGAAGCTTTCTTT.

The chain uses TRBV5-4 and TRBJ1-2; 9 nucleotides match TRBD1. The CDR3 sequence is 15 residues long. The V gene's germline CDR1 is SGHNT and CDR2 YYREEE (reference sequence). V lost 0 bases to trimming and J lost 4 bases; unmatched junction nucleotides: 4. The chain's CDR3 is CASSLDRGRTYGYTF. CDR3 coding DNA: TGTGCCAGCAGCTTGGACAGGGGGCGTACCTATGGCTACACCTTC.

V and J are TRBV7-8 and TRBJ1-1; 8 bases are shared with TRBD1. Per the germline V gene, CDR1 is SGHVS and CDR2 is FQNEAQ. The junction had 9 bases not matched to a gene; V was cut back by 1 base and J by 8 bases. This CDR3 contains 15 residues. As DNA, the CDR3 is TGTGCCAGCAGCTTAGTGGGAGCTCAGGGGGCAGAAGCTTTCTTT. This gives the protein CASSLVGAQGAEAFF.

The chain couples TRBV30 to TRBJ2-7; D perhaps matches TRBD1 (6 bases). V gave up 0 bases and J gave up 2 bases, with 11 bases separating them. CDR1 GTSNPN and CDR2 SVGIG come from the germline V gene (reference sequence). This CDR3 comprises 14 residues. The CDR3 nucleotides are TGTGCCTGGAGTGTACCCGGACAGACCTACGAGCAGTACTTC. Residues: CAWSVPGQTYEQYF.

There are many counts of this clone. J is TRBJ1-1 and V is TRBV5-4; D remains unclear. In germline, CDR1 is SGHNT, CDR2 YYREEE (reference sequence). This CDR3 is built from 13 residues. V lost 0 bases to trimming and J lost 6 bases, with 9 bases between them. As DNA, the CDR3 is TGTGCCAGCAGCTTGGATGGGTATCCTGAAGCTTTCTTT. Translating it yields CASSLDGYPEAFF.

The chain joins TRBV29-1 to TRBJ1-1; D gene uncertain. V dropped 7 bases and J dropped 7 bases, with 13 bases sitting between them. The CDR3 is 11 amino acids. From germline, CDR1 is SQVTM and CDR2 ANQGSEA. CDR3 loop: CSATQTDEAFF. The CDR3 DNA follows: TGCAGCGCTACTCAAACGGATGAAGCTTTCTTT.

The gene calls are TRBV11-2 and TRBJ1-2; D is possibly TRBD1 (5 bases). This CDR3 has 15 amino acids. Germline V gene sequence: CDR1 SGHAT, CDR2 FQNNGV. V gave up 5 bases and J gave up 0 bases, with 13 bases separating them. Here the CDR3 DNA reads TGTGCCAGCAGCGCCCAGGGTCAGGCTAACTATGGCTACACCTTC. Its protein product is CASSAQGQANYGYTF.

As for this clone: This CDR3 is also generated by other DNA sequences in the sample. The chain couples TRBV28 to TRBJ1-3; D unclear. V lost 6 bases and J lost 0, with 9 bases in between. There are 14 residues in the CDR3. The germline CDR1 and CDR2 sequences are MDHEN and SYDVKM. CDR3 in amino acids: CASRGGFSGNTIYF. DNA for the CDR3: TGTGCCAGCAGAGGAGGTTTCTCTGGAAACACCATATATTTT.

This clone was seen only once. J is TRBJ2-2 and V is TRBV10-3; D may match TRBD1 or TRBD2 (5 bases each). Germline CDR1 is ENHRY and CDR2 is SYGVKD. V lost 10 bases to trimming and J lost 5 bases, with 14 bases between them. CDR3 size: 13 residues. CDR3 sequence: CATSGPPTGELFF. In nucleotides, the CDR3 is TGTGCCACCTCGGGACCACCGACCGGGGAGCTGTTTTTT.

V is TRBV5-5 and J is TRBJ2-2, with 7 nucleotides matching TRBD1. Germline V gene data show CDR1 as SGHKS and CDR2 as YYEKEE (reference sequence). The trim removed 1 base at V and 4 bases at J, leaving 7 bases unmatched. The length of the CDR3 is 16 residues. Written as DNA, the CDR3 is TGTGCCAGCAGCTTGACAGGGGCCCCTAGCACCGGGGAGCTGTTTTTT. Translation gives CASSLTGAPSTGELFF.

This chain uses TRBV7-2 with TRBJ2-7, with D maybe TRBD2 (6 bases). The CDR3 consists of 14 residues. The V and J ends lost 3 bases and 2 bases respectively, with 11 bases between them. Germline V CDR1 and CDR2: SGHTA, FQGNSA. The CDR3, as DNA: TGTGCCAGCAGCTTTCACGGGGGACCCTACGAGCAGTACTTC. Residues: CASSFHGGPYEQYF.

This clone was recorded only once. CDR3 protein: CASSARVGANVLTF. For the CDR3, the DNA is TGTGCCAGCAGCGCCAGGGTGGGGGCCAACGTCCTGACTTTC. The chain is built from TRBV9 and TRBJ2-6; possible D gene TRBD1, 5 bases. V lost 3 bases to trimming and J lost 4 bases, with 8 bases between them. The CDR3 has 14 residues. Germline CDR1 and CDR2: SGDLS and YYNGEE.

This clone was counted a single time. The V gene is TRBV10-3, the J gene TRBJ2-7, with D possibly TRBD1 on 6 matching bases. CDR3 length: 14 residues. Germline values: CDR1 ENHRY, CDR2 SYGVKD. V was clipped by 6 bases and J by 2 bases, with 14 bases between them. The DNA for the CDR3 is TGTGCCATCAGGGGTGACAGGCAGGCCTACGAGCAGTACTTC. Amino acids: CAIRGDRQAYEQYF.